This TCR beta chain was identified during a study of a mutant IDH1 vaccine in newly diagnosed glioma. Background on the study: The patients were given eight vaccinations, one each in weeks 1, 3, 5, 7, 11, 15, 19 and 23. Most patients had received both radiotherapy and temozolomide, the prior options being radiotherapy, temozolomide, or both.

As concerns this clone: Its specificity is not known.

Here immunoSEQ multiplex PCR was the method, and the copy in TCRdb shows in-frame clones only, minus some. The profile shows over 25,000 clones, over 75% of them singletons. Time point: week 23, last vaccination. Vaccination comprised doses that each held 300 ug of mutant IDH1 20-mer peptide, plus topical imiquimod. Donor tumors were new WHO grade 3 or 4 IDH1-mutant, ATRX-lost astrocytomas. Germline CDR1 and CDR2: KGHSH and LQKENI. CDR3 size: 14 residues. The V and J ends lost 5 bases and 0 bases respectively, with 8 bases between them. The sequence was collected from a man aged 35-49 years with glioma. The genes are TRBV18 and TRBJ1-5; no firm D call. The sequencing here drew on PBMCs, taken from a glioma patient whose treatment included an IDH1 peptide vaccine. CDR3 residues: CASSNGNSNQPQHF. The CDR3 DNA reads TGTGCCAGCTCAAACGGGAATAGCAATCAGCCCCAGCATTTT. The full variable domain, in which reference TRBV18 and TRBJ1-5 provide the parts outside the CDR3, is NAGVMQNPRHLVRRRGQEARLRCSPMKGHSHVYWYRQLPEEGLKFMVYLQKENIIDESGMPKERFSAEFPKEGPSILRIQQVVRGDSAAYFCASSNGNSNQPQHFGDGTRLSIL.